This TCR beta chain stems from a study of metastatic and nonmetastatic thyroid tumors (dated by TCRdb to about 2020). Regarding the research as a whole: Repertoires from peripheral blood and from tumor or nodule tissue samples of malignant and benign thyroid patients were compared.

This clone is judged medium-sized (0.01 to 0.1%). There is no known antigen for this receptor. The record has no base qualities; no much larger clone is one base away. Here V drops 5 bases and J drops 5 bases, and the junction holds 6 bases not matched to any gene. The CDR3, cysteine through phenylalanine, is 14 amino acids long. The only DNA kept is the CDR3, 42 bases in frame from the first base. CDR1 is given as SEHNR and CDR2 as FQNEAQ, both from the germline V gene (reference sequence). The research as a whole found: In both blood and tumor samples, malignant tumors were reported to have significantly higher TCR beta diversity than benign nodules.

The protocol used for the library was PCR. The sample was run on an Illumina HiSeq 4000. High-throughput sequencing was used to profile the CDR3 region of the TCR beta-chain in every patient. In the source study's methods: A classifier to discriminate distant-metastatic papillary thyroid cancer patients was built from CDR3 differences across clinicopathological groups. The Shannon index was used to measure repertoire diversity, and the Morisita-Horn index was used to measure how similar tumor and blood repertoires were. The public reads were reanalyzed by TCRdb: fastp trimming at Q25, MiXCR alignment, in-frame beta chains only. The V and J calls reflect TCRdb's pipeline rather than the authors' work. Counted in this sample were 14,000 or so clones; about a quarter of them appeared once. Around 8% of the sample is in the top ten clones. No patient had received any treatment before thyroid surgery. Using T-cell receptor beta sequencing, the study looked back at clinical samples from patients collected from about 2011 to 2019.

This TCR came from a female donor with papillary thyroid cancer or a benign thyroid nodule (not recorded which). Some clones in this sample may be carry-over from other donors' samples. In this chain, TRBV7-9 is recombined with TRBJ2-5; the central 9 bases match TRBD2. The sample taken for sequencing was blood. Here is the DNA: TGTGCCAGCAGCCGAGGACTAGCGACGGAGACCCAGTACTTC. Its translation is CASSRGLATETQYF.